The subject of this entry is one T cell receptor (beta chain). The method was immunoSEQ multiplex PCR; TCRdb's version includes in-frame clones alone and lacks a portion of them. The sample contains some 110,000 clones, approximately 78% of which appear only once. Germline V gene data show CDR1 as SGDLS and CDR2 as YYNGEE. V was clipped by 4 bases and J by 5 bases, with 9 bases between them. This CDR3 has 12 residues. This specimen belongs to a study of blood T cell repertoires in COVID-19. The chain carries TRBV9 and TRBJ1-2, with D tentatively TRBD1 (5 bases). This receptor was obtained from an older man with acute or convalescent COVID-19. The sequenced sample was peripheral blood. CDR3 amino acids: CASSRAGYGYTF. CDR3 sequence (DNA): TGTGCCAGCAGCAGAGCAGGGTATGGCTACACCTTC.